The 20 T cell receptor beta chains reported below all come from one sample, sequenced in a study of blood T cell repertoires in COVID-19. Assay used: immunoSEQ multiplex PCR; TCRdb lists only in-frame clones, some missing. The repertoire holds 140,000 or so clones, with 84% as singletons. Source material: peripheral blood. The source of these receptors is a man in his 60s with active or convalescent COVID-19.

In its sample, this clone was seen once. This chain joins TRBV7-9 and TRBJ1-1; D remains unclear. The CDR3 length is 14 residues. V lost 4 bases and J 7 bases, leaving 16 bases between the germline ends. Germline V gene sequence: CDR1 SEHNR, CDR2 FQNEAQ (reference sequence). CDR3 in DNA: TGTGCCAGCAGCTATCGGACTGGATGGGGTGAAGCTTTCTTT. Translated, it gives CASSYRTGWGEAFF.

The gene calls are TRBV18 and TRBJ1-2, with D perhaps matching TRBD1 (5 bases). Trimming pared 1 base from V and 5 bases from J, leaving 14 bases between. CDR1 is KGHSH, CDR2 LQKENI, per germline. The CDR3 is 15 amino acids. The CDR3 DNA reads TGTGCCAGCTCACCACGGGATTCACAGGCGTATGGCTACACCTTC. Its translation is CASSPRDSQAYGYTF.

This chain joins TRBV11-3 and TRBJ1-6; TRBD1 aligns across 8 bases. The V gene's germline CDR1 is SGHNT and CDR2 YENEEA. This CDR3 region has 16 residues. V lost 2 bases and J lost 7; bases outside the gene matches: 7. CDR3 DNA: TGTGCCAGCAGCTTATCGGGGGGACAGGCCAATTCACCCCTCCACTTT. Translating gives CASSLSGGQANSPLHF.

The chain combines TRBV7-9 with TRBJ1-1; the D gene is possibly TRBD1 (6 bases). The CDR3 totals 11 residues. Looked up from germline, CDR1 is SEHNR and CDR2 is FQNEAQ (reference sequence). The V end lost 4 bases, the J end lost 11 bases, and 11 bases lay between the germline ends. The CDR3 spells CASSSRTEAFF. The DNA for the CDR3 is TGTGCCAGCAGCTCGCGGACAGAGGCTTTCTTT.

V and J are TRBV3-1 (or the pseudogene TRBV3-2) and TRBJ2-6; TRBD1 might be the D (5 bases). The V end lost 4 bases, the J end lost 0 bases, and 16 bases lay between the germline ends. There are 18 residues in the CDR3. In germline, CDR1 is LGHDT, CDR2 YNNKEL (reference sequence). CDR3 in amino acids: CASSPGIQRISGANVLTF. CDR3 in DNA: TGTGCCAGCAGCCCAGGGATTCAACGGATCTCTGGGGCCAACGTCCTGACTTTC.

The CDR3, as DNA: TGTGCCAGCTCATCCGTGGGGCCCACCTACGAGCAGTACTTC. Translated: CASSSVGPTYEQYF. The chain employs TRBV18 and TRBJ2-7; possible D gene TRBD1, 5 bases. CDR1 KGHSH and CDR2 LQKENI come from the germline V gene. This CDR3 contains 14 residues. V lost 5 bases and J 2 bases, leaving 13 bases between the germline ends.

The J gene is TRBJ1-6, the V gene TRBV4-3; D is perhaps TRBD1 (5 bases). CDR1 is LGHNA and CDR2 is YSLEER in the germline V gene. Between the trimmed V and J ends, which lost 2 bases and 12 bases, there was a span of 11 bases. The CDR3 length is 13 residues. In DNA, the CDR3 is TGCGCCAGCAGCCAAACCGACAGTCTACCCCTCCACTTT. Its protein product is CASSQTDSLPLHF.

CDR3 sequence: CASTLQGGTEAFF. CDR3 coding DNA: TGTGCCAGTACCTTACAGGGTGGGACTGAAGCTTTCTTT. V usage is TRBV19 and J usage is TRBJ1-1; weak D call: TRBD1 (6 bases). Trimming cost V 7 bases and J 5 bases, with 14 bases left between them. The CDR3 totals 13 residues. CDR1 is LNHDA and CDR2 is SQIVND in the germline V gene (reference sequence).

The chain has TRBV2 and TRBJ2-7; 8 nucleotides match TRBD1. This CDR3 is built from 15 residues. CDR1 SNHLY and CDR2 FYNNEI come from the germline V gene. The ends lost 6 bases at V and 5 bases at J; junction bases unmatched: 12. The CDR3 region is CASSATGTGSNEQYV. The DNA for the CDR3 is TGTGCCAGCAGCGCAACCGGGACAGGTTCCAACGAGCAGTACGTC.

The V gene is TRBV15, the J gene TRBJ1-1, with D perhaps TRBD1 (5 bases). CDR1 is LNHNV, CDR2 YYDKDF, per germline (reference sequence). Trimming removed 3 bases from V and 2 bases from J, with 10 bases in between. The CDR3 loop spans 14 amino acids. As DNA, the CDR3 is TGTGCCACCAGCAGCTGGGGGGGAAACACTGAAGCTTTCTTT. Encoded protein: CATSSWGGNTEAFF.

The chain joins TRBV27 to TRBJ2-1; 12 bases are a match to TRBD2. Germline-derived CDR1 and CDR2 are MNHEY and SMNVEV (reference sequence). V lost 7 bases to trimming and J lost 6 bases; unmatched junction nucleotides: 4. This CDR3 has 14 residues. CDR3 nucleotides: TGTGCCAGCACCTGGACTAGCGGGACCAATGAGCAGTTCTTC. Its translation is CASTWTSGTNEQFF.

This clone appeared once. The gene calls are TRBV3-1 (or the pseudogene TRBV3-2) and TRBJ1-1; 12 bases fit TRBD1. CDR3 length: 15 residues. Germline V gene sequence: CDR1 LGHDT, CDR2 YNNKEL (reference sequence). V was pared by 8 bases and J by 3 bases, with 7 bases of the junction left unmatched. DNA for the CDR3: TGTGCCAGCTCGGGACAGGGGGCCGTGGACACTGAAGCTTTCTTT. This translates into CASSGQGAVDTEAFF.

Comment on this clone: Additional DNA sequences in this sample encode the identical CDR3. V usage is TRBV6-5 and J usage is TRBJ2-5; 9 bases are a match to TRBD1. CDR1 and CDR2 from the germline V gene are MNHEY and SVGAGI. There are 13 residues in the CDR3. With V trimmed by 8 bases and J by 5 bases, 6 bases remained unmatched. CDR3 in amino acids: CASRDRVGETQYF. The CDR3 nucleotides are TGTGCCAGCCGGGACAGGGTGGGGGAGACCCAGTACTTC.

The rearrangement links TRBV5-1 to TRBJ1-1, with 11 nucleotides matching TRBD1. The length of the CDR3 is 16 residues. After removal of 4 bases from V and 8 bases from J, the junction contained 13 bases not matched to a gene. The germline V gene encodes CDR1 SGHRS and CDR2 YFSETQ. This chain's CDR3 is CASSPTGTGGFGEAFF. Here the CDR3 DNA reads TGCGCCAGCAGCCCAACCGGGACAGGGGGTTTCGGAGAAGCTTTCTTT.

The rearrangement links TRBV15 to TRBJ1-2; possibly TRBD1 for D (5 bases). Germline CDR1 is LNHNV and CDR2 is YYDKDF (reference sequence). V lost 1 base and J lost 6, with 15 bases in between. The CDR3 is 15 residues long. The CDR3 loop is CATSRGMTVSHGYTF. CDR3 nucleotides: TGTGCCACCAGCAGAGGGATGACAGTTAGTCATGGCTACACCTTC.

The CDR3 sequence is CASTGEGRPQHF. In nucleotides, the CDR3 is TGTGCCAGCACAGGGGAAGGCCGGCCCCAGCATTTT. J is TRBJ1-5 and V is TRBV6-5, with TRBD1 as a possible D gene (6 bases). Trimming removed 7 bases from V and 9 bases from J, with 13 bases in between. Germline V CDR1 and CDR2: MNHEY, SVGAGI. The CDR3 runs to 12 residues.

The chain links TRBV30 to TRBJ2-3, with 7 positions matching TRBD2. Germline-derived CDR1 and CDR2 are GTSNPN and SVGIG (reference sequence). With V trimmed by 0 bases and J by 5 bases, 5 bases remained unmatched. The CDR3 sequence is 14 residues long. CDR3 sequence (DNA): TGTGCCTGGAGTGTTGGCGGGAGTTTAGATACGCAGTATTTT. Translated: CAWSVGGSLDTQYF.

This sequence joins TRBV5-4 and TRBJ2-6; D is uncertain. CDR1 and CDR2 from the germline V gene are SGHNT and YYREEE (reference sequence). CDR3 length: 14 residues. V was cut by 4 bases and J by 0 bases, with 5 bases left in between. DNA for the CDR3: TGTGCCAGCAGCCGGAGCTCTGGGGCCAACGTCCTGACTTTC. It codes for CASSRSSGANVLTF.

This clone has just one count. The CDR3 is CASSERGQGALNSNQPQHF. The CDR3 bases are TGTGCCAGCAGTGAAAGAGGACAGGGGGCTCTCAATAGCAATCAGCCCCAGCATTTT. The chain employs TRBV27 and TRBJ1-5; 11 positions agree with TRBD1. V lost 5 bases, J lost 0 bases, and 12 bases stayed unmatched. The V gene's germline CDR1 is MNHEY and CDR2 SMNVEV (reference sequence). CDR3 length: 19 residues.

The genes are TRBV6-5 and TRBJ2-5; D gene unclear. From germline, CDR1 is MNHEY and CDR2 SVGAGI. Trimming took off 4 bases at V and 5 bases at J, with 11 bases between the two ends. This CDR3 has 13 amino acids. CDR3 region: CASSFLFVETQYF. The DNA of the CDR3 is TGTGCCAGCAGTTTCTTATTTGTGGAGACCCAGTACTTC.